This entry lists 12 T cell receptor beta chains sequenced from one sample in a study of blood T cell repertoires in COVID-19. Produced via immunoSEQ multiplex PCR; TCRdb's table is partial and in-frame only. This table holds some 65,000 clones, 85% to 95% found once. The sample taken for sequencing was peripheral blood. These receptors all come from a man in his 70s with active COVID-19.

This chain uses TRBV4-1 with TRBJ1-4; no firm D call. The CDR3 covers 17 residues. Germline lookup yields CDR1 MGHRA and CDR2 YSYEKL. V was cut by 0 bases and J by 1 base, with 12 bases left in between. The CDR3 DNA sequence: TGCGCCAGCAGCCAAGATCTAGGAGTAGGAACTAATGAAAAACTGTTTTTT. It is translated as CASSQDLGVGTNEKLFF.

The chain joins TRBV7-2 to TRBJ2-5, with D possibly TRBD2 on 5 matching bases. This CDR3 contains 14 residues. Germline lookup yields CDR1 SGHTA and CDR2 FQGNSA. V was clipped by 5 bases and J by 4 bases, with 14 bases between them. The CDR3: CASSAPPGGETQYF. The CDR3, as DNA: TGTGCCAGCAGCGCACCCCCCGGAGGAGAGACCCAGTACTTC.

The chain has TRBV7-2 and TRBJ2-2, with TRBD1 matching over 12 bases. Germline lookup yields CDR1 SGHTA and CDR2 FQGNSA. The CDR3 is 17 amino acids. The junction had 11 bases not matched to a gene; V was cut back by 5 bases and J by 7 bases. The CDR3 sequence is CASSHPGQGAGGGELFF. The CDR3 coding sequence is TGTGCCAGCAGCCATCCGGGACAGGGGGCAGGAGGCGGGGAGCTGTTTTTT.

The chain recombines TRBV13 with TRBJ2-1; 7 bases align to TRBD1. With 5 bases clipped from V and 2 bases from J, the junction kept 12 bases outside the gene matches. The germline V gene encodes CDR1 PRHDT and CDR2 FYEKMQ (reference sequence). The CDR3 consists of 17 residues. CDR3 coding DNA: TGTGCCAGCAGCCGAAAAATTGGACAGGTACCCTACAATGAGCAGTTCTTC. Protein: CASSRKIGQVPYNEQFF.

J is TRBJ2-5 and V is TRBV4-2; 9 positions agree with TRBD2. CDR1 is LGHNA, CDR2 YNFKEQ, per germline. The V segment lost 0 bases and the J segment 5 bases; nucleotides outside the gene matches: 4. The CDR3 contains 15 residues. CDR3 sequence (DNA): TGTGCCAGCAGCCAAGAGCCCGGACTAGCGGAGACCCAGTACTTC. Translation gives CASSQEPGLAETQYF.

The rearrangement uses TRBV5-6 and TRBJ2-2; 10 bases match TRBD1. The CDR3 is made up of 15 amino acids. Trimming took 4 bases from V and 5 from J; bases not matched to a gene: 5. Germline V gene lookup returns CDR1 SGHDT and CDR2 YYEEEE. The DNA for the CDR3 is TGTGCCAGCAGCCCCCGGGACAGGGGAACCGGGGAGCTGTTTTTT. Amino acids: CASSPRDRGTGELFF.

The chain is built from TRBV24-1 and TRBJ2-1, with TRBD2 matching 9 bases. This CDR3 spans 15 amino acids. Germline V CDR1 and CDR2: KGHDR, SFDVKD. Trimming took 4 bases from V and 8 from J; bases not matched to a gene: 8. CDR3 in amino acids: CATSEGGGATYEQFF. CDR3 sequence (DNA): TGTGCCACCAGTGAGGGCGGGGGGGCCACCTATGAGCAGTTCTTC.

The CDR3 sequence: CASSVGGTGGTDTQYF. CDR3 in DNA: TGTGCCAGCAGTGTAGGAGGGACAGGGGGCACAGATACGCAGTATTTT. The chain couples TRBV6-6 to TRBJ2-3; 10 bases map to TRBD1. The CDR3 sequence is 16 residues long. Germline-derived CDR1 and CDR2 are MNHNY and SVGAGI (reference sequence). The ends lost 5 bases at V and 1 base at J; junction bases unmatched: 6.

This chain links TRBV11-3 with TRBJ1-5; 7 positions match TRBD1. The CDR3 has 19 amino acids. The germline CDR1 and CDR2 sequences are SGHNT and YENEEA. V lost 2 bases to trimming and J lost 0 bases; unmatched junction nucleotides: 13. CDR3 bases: TGTGCCAGCAGCTTACCGAAGAGGAGGGGGCGCATTAGCAATCAGCCCCAGCATTTT. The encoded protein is CASSLPKRRGRISNQPQHF.

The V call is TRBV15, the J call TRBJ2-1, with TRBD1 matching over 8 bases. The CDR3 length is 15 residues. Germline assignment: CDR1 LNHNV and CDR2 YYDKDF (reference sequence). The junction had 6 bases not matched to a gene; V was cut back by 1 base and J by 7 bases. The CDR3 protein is CATSRAGQGRNEQFF. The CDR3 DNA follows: TGTGCCACCAGCAGAGCAGGACAGGGAAGGAATGAGCAGTTCTTC. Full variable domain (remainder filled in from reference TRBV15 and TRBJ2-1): DAMVIQNPRYQVTQFGKPVTLSCSQTLNHNVMYWYQQKSSQAPKLLFHYYDKDFNNEADTPDNFQSRRPNTSFCFLDIRSPGLGDTAMYLCATSRAGQGRNEQFFGPGTRLTVL.

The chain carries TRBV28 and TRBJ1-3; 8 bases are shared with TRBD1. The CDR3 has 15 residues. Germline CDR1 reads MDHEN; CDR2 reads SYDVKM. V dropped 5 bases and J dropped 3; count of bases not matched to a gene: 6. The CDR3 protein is CASSKTGVGGNTIYF. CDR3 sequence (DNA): TGTGCCAGCAGTAAGACAGGGGTTGGTGGAAACACCATATATTTT.

CDR3 nucleotides: TGTGCCAGCAGCTTAGAGGGGGGGTCTGGAAAACTGTTTTTT. This translates into CASSLEGGSGKLFF. V is TRBV7-6 and J is TRBJ1-4, with D possibly TRBD1 on 6 matching bases. This CDR3 has 14 residues. The germline V gene encodes CDR1 SGHVS and CDR2 FNYEAQ. Trimming cost V 1 base and J 10 bases, with 13 bases left between them.